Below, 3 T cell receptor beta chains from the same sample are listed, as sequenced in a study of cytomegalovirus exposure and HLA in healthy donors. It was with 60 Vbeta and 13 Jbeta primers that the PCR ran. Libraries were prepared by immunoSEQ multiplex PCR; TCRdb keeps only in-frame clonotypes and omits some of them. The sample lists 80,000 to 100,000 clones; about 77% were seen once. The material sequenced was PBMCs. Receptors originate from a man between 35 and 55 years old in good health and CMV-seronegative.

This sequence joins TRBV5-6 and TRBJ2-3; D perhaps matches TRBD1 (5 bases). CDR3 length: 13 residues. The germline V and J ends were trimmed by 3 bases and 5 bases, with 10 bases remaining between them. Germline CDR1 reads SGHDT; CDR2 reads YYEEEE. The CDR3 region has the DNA TGTGCCAGCAGCTCGACAGACAGAGATACGCAGTATTTT. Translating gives CASSSTDRDTQYF.

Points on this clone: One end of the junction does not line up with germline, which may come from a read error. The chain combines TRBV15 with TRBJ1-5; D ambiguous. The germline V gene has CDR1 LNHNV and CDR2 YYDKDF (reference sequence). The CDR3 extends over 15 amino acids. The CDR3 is CATSPQEGSDQPQHF. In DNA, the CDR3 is TGTGCCACCAGCCCTCAGGAAGGTAGCGATCAGCCCCAGCATTTT.

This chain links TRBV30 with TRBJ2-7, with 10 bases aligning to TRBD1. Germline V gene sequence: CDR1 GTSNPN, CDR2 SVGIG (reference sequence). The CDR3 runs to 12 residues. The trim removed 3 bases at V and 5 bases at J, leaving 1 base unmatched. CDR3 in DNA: TGTGCCTGGAGGGACAGGGGGAACGAGCAGTACTTC. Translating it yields CAWRDRGNEQYF.